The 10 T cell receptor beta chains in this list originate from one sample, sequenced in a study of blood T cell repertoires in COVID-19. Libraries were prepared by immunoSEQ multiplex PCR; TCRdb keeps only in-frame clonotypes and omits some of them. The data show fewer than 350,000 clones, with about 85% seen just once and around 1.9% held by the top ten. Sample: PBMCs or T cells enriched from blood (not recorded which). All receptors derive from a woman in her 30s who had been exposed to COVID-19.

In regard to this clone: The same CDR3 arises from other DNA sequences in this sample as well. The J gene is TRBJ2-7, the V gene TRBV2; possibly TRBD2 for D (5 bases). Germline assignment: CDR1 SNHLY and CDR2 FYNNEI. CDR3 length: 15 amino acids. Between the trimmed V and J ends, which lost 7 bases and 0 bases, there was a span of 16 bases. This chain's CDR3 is CASKRTDGYSYEQYF. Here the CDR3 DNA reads TGTGCCAGCAAGCGGACTGACGGATACTCCTACGAGCAGTACTTC.

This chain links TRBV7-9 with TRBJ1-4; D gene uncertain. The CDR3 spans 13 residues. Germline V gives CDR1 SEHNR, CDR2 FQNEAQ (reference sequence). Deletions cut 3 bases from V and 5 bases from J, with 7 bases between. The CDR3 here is CASSFELNEKLFF. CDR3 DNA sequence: TGTGCCAGCAGCTTTGAGCTGAATGAAAAACTGTTTTTT.

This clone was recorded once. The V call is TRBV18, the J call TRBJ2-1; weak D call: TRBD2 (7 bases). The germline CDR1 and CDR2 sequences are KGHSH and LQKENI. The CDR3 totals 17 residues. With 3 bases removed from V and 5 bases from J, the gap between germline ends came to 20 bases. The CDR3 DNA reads TGTGCCAGCTCACCGACACCCCGGAGGGGGGGGCACAATGAGCAGTTCTTC. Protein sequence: CASSPTPRRGGHNEQFF. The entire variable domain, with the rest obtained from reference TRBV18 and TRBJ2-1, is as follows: NAGVMQNPRHLVRRRGQEARLRCSPMKGHSHVYWYRQLPEEGLKFMVYLQKENIIDESGMPKERFSAEFPKEGPSILRIQQVVRGDSAAYFCASSPTPRRGGHNEQFFGPGTRLTVL.

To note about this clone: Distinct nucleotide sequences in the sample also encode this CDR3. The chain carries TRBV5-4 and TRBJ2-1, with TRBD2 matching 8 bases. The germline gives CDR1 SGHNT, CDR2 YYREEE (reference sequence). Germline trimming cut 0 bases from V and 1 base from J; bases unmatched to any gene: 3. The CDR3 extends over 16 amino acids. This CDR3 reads CASSLGSGESYNEQFF. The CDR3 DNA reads TGTGCCAGCAGCTTGGGTAGCGGGGAATCCTACAATGAGCAGTTCTTC.

This CDR3 reads CASTLGTSVYEQFF. The CDR3 DNA reads TGTGCCAGCACTTTGGGGACAAGTGTCTATGAGCAGTTCTTC. This chain joins TRBV11-1 and TRBJ2-1, with D possibly TRBD1 on 6 matching bases. CDR3 length: 14 amino acids. V was cut by 7 bases and J by 8 bases, with 18 bases left in between. The germline V gene encodes CDR1 SGHAT and CDR2 FQDESV (reference sequence).

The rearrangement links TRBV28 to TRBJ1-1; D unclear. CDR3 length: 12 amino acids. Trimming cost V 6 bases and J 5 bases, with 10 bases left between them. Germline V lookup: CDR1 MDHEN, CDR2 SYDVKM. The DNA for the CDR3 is TGTGCCAGCAGATTGTTCGAGACTGAAGCTTTCTTT. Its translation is CASRLFETEAFF.

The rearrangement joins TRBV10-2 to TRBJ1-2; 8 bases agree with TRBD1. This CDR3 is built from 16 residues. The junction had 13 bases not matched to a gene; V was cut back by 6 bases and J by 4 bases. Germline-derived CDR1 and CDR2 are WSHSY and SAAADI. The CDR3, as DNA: TGCGCCAGCAGCGGTGTCCCGGGACAGGTTATCTATGGCTACACCTTC. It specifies CASSGVPGQVIYGYTF.

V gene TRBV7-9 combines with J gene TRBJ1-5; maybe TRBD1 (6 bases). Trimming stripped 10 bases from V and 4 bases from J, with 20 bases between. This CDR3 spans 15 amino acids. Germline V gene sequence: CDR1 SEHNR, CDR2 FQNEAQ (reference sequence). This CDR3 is CATDKLGQRNQPQHF. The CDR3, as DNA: TGTGCCACCGATAAATTAGGACAGAGGAATCAGCCCCAGCATTTT.

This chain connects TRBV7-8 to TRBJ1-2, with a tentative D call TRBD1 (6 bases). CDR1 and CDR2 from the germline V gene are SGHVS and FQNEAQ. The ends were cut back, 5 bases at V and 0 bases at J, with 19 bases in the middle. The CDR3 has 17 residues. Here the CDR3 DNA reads TGTGCCAGCAGCCACCTACAGGGATTTGAACCTAACTATGGCTACACCTTC. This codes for CASSHLQGFEPNYGYTF.

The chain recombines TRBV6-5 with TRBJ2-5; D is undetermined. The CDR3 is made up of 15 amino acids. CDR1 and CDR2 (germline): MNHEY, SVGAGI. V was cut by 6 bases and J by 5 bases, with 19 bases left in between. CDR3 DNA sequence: TGTGCCAGCAGCCGACTCCGAGCGCCGCGCGAGACCCAGTACTTC. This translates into CASSRLRAPRETQYF.